The sequence of this TCR beta chain was determined in a study of blood T cell repertoires in COVID-19. TCRdb's copy holds only in-frame clones and misses some; the assay was immunoSEQ multiplex PCR. Of almost 400,000 clones in the sample, more than 75% were seen once. This clone showed up just a few times. V was cut by 4 bases and J by 4 bases, with 13 bases left in between. Germline V gene lookup returns CDR1 SEHNR and CDR2 FQNEAQ (reference sequence). The CDR3 totals 15 residues. The TCR comes from a woman in her twenties or thirties with acute COVID-19. V is TRBV7-9 and J is TRBJ1-4; D is unresolved. The sample comprised PBMCs or T cells enriched from blood (not recorded which). Here the CDR3 DNA reads TGTGCCAGCAGCTACCCGGAGAGAGATAATGAAAAACTGTTTTTT. Translated: CASSYPERDNEKLFF.